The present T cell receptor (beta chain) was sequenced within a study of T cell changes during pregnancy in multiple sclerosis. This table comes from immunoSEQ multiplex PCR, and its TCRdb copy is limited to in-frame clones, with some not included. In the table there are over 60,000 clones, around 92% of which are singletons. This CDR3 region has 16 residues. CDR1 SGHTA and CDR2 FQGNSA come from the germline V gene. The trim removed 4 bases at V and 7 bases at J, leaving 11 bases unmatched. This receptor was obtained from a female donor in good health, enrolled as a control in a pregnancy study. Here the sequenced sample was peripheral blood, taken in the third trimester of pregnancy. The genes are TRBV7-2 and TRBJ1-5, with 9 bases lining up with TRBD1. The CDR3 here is CASSSGTGKVSQPQHF. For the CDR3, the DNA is TGTGCCAGCAGCTCAGGGACAGGGAAAGTTTCACAGCCCCAGCATTTT.